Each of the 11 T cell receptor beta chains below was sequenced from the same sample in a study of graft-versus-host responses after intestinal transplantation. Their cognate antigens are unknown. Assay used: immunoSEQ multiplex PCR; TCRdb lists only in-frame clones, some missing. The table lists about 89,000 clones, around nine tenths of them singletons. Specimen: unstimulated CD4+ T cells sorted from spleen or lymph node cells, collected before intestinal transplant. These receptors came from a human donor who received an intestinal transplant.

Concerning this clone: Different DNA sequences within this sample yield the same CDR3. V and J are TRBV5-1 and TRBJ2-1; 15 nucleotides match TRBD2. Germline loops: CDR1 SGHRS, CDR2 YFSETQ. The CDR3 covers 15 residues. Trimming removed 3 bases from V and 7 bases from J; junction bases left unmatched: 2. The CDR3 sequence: CASSSGLAGGNEQFF. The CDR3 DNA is TGCGCCAGCAGCTCGGGACTAGCGGGAGGAAATGAGCAGTTCTTC.

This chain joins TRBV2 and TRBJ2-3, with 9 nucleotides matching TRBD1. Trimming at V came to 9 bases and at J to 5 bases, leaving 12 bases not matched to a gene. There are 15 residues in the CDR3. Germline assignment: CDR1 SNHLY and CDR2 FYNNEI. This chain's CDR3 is CASTDQTGGEDTQYF. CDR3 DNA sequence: TGTGCCAGTACCGATCAGACAGGGGGTGAAGATACGCAGTATTTT. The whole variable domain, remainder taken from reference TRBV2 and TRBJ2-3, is EPEVTQTPSHQVTQMGQEVILRCVPISNHLYFYWYRQILGQKVEFLVSFYNNEISEKSEIFDDQFSVERPDGSNFTLKIRSTKLEDSAMYFCASTDQTGGEDTQYFGPGTRLTVL.

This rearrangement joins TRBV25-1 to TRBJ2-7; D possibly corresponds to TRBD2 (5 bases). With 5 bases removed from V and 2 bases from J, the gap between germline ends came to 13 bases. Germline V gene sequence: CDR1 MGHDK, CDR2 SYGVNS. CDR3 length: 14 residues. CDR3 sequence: CASSQRETTYEQYF. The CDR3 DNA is TGTGCCAGCAGTCAGCGCGAGACTACCTACGAGCAGTACTTC.

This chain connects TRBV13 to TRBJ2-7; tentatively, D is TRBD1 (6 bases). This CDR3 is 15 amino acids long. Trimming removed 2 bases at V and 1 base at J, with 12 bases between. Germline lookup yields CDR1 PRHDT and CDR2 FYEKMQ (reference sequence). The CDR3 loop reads CASSLSIGQSYEQYF. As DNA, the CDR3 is TGTGCCAGCAGCTTATCCATCGGACAGTCCTACGAGCAGTACTTC. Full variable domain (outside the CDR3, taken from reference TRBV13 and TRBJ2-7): AAGVIQSPRHLIKEKRETATLKCYPIPRHDTVYWYQQGPGQDPQFLISFYEKMQSDKGSIPDRFSAQQFSDYHSELNMSSLELGDSALYFCASSLSIGQSYEQYFGPGTRLTVT.

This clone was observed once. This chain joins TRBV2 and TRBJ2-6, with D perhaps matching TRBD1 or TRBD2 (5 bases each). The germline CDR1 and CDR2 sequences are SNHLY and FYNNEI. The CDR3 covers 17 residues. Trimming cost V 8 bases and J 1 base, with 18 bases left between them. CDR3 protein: CASFLPLGPSGANVLTF. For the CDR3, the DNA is TGTGCCAGCTTCCTCCCTCTGGGACCGTCTGGGGCCAACGTCCTGACTTTC.

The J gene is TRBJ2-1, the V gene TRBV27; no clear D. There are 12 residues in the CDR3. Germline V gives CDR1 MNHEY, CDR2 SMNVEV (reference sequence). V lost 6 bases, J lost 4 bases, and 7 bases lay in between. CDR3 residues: CASRAIYNEQFF. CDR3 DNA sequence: TGTGCCAGCAGGGCTATATACAATGAGCAGTTCTTC.

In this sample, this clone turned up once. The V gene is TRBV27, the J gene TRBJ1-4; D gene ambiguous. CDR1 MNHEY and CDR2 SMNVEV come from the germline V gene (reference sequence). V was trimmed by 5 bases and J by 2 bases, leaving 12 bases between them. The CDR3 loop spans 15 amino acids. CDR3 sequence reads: CASSPRRGTNEKLFF. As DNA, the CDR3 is TGTGCCAGCAGTCCACGACGTGGGACTAATGAAAAACTGTTTTTT.

CDR3 sequence (DNA): TGTGCCAGCAGCTTAGCGCCAAGCGACTCCTACGAGCAGTACTTC. It yields the protein CASSLAPSDSYEQYF. This chain links TRBV7-2 with TRBJ2-7; no clear D. The CDR3 runs 15 residues. The V and J ends lost 0 bases and 0 bases respectively, with 9 bases between them. The germline gives CDR1 SGHTA, CDR2 FQGNSA.

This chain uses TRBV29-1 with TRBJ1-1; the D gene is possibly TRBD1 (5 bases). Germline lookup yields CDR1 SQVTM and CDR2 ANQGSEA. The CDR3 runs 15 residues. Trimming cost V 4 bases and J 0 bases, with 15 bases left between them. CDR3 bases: TGCAGCGTTGTGGGGGGACGGGACTTGAACACTGAAGCTTTCTTT. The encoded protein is CSVVGGRDLNTEAFF.

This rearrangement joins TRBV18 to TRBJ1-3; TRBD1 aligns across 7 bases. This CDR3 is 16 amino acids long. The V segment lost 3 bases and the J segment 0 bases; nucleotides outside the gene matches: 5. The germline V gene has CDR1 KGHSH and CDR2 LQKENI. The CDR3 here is CASSPDRQHSGNTIYF. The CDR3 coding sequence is TGTGCCAGCTCACCGGACAGGCAACACTCTGGAAACACCATATATTTT.

As DNA, the CDR3 is TGTGCCAGCAGCCTACTCCGGGCCCCCACTGAAGCTTTCTTT. It yields the protein CASSLLRAPTEAFF. The chain carries TRBV4-2 and TRBJ1-1; D not certain. Trimming stripped 4 bases from V and 4 bases from J, with 13 bases between. This CDR3 has 14 amino acids. Germline V CDR1 and CDR2: LGHNA, YNFKEQ.